These T cell receptor beta chains were read from a single sample in a study of beta chain features in type 1 diabetes. This table comes from immunoSEQ multiplex PCR, and its TCRdb copy is limited to in-frame clones, with some not included. The data show 28,000 or so clones, with roughly two thirds seen just once and about 2.2% held by the top ten. The sequenced sample was Tregs from blood. These receptors originate from a woman aged 30 to 39 with type 1 diabetes. Both conserved end residues are part of each CDR3. The order of the fields is clone size, J gene, V gene, D gene, CDR3 DNA, CDR3 protein. A D gene is named only where the DNA matches it firmly. Not every row has a clone size; where given, it reads once, few, many or a size class.

clone size: few; J gene: TRBJ2-1; V gene: TRBV4-1; D gene: TRBD1; CDR3 DNA: TGCGCCAGCAGCCAAGAGCGGACAGGTACATTTAATGAGCAGTTCTTC; CDR3 protein: CASSQERTGTFNEQFF
clone size: .; J gene: TRBJ2-3; V gene: TRBV25-1; D gene: TRBD2; CDR3 DNA: TGTGCCAGCAGTTTTAGCGGGAGCACAGATACGCAGTATTTT; CDR3 protein: CASSFSGSTDTQYF
clone size: .; J gene: TRBJ1-4; V gene: TRBV6-1; D gene: .; CDR3 DNA: TGTGCCAGCAATGGGCAGGGGTGGGTTGCAAAACTGTTTTTT; CDR3 protein: CASNGQGWVAKLFF
clone size: .; J gene: TRBJ1-2; V gene: TRBV5-1; D gene: TRBD1; CDR3 DNA: TGCGCCAGCAGCGACCAGGGGGCGGGCTATGGCTACACCTTC; CDR3 protein: CASSDQGAGYGYTF
clone size: .; J gene: TRBJ2-7; V gene: TRBV29-1; D gene: TRBD1; CDR3 DNA: TGCAGCGTTGAGGGGATGGGAGACGACAGGGGGTACGAGCAGTACTTC; CDR3 protein: CSVEGMGDDRGYEQYF
clone size: .; J gene: TRBJ2-1; V gene: TRBV5-1; D gene: .; CDR3 DNA: TGCGCCAGCAGGATCCAGAATTCCTACAATGAGCAGTTCTTC; CDR3 protein: CASRIQNSYNEQFF
clone size: few; J gene: TRBJ2-1; V gene: TRBV5-1; D gene: .; CDR3 DNA: TGCGCCAGCAGCCCGAGACTGACTGAGCAGTTCTTC; CDR3 protein: CASSPRLTEQFF
clone size: .; J gene: TRBJ1-2; V gene: TRBV11-2; D gene: .; CDR3 DNA: TGTGCCAGCAGCTTAGTTTTGGCAGACTATGGCTACACCTTC; CDR3 protein: CASSLVLADYGYTF
clone size: .; J gene: TRBJ2-5; V gene: TRBV5-4; D gene: TRBD2; CDR3 DNA: TGTGCCAGCAGCCCGGGACTAGCGGGTTTCGAGACCCAGTACTTC; CDR3 protein: CASSPGLAGFETQYF
clone size: .; J gene: TRBJ2-7; V gene: TRBV4-2; D gene: TRBD2; CDR3 DNA: TGTGCCAGCAGCCGGTATCTGGGACTAGCGGGGGACTCCTACGAGCAGTACTTC; CDR3 protein: CASSRYLGLAGDSYEQYF
clone size: .; J gene: TRBJ2-7; V gene: TRBV19; D gene: TRBD2; CDR3 DNA: TGTGCCAGTAGTACCGGACTAGCTTTAGGTTACGAGCAGTACTTC; CDR3 protein: CASSTGLALGYEQYF
clone size: .; J gene: TRBJ1-2; V gene: TRBV15; D gene: .; CDR3 DNA: TGTGCCACCAGCAGCGCGAGGAGGGGCGATGGGGACGGCTACACCTTC; CDR3 protein: CATSSARRGDGDGYTF
clone size: .; J gene: TRBJ1-5; V gene: TRBV6-6; D gene: TRBD1; CDR3 DNA: TGTGCCAGCAGACCTGGACAGGGGGCCCCCAGTCAGCCCCAGCATTTT; CDR3 protein: CASRPGQGAPSQPQHF
clone size: .; J gene: TRBJ2-1; V gene: TRBV28; D gene: TRBD2; CDR3 DNA: TGTGCCAGCAGTCCGACTAGCGGGAGATTCAATGAGCAGTTCTTC; CDR3 protein: CASSPTSGRFNEQFF
clone size: .; J gene: TRBJ2-1; V gene: TRBV19; D gene: TRBD2; CDR3 DNA: TGTGCCAGTAGCCTGGGACTAGCGGGAGGAACGTACAATGAGCAGTTCTTC; CDR3 protein: CASSLGLAGGTYNEQFF
clone size: .; J gene: TRBJ1-1; V gene: TRBV6-6; D gene: .; CDR3 DNA: TGTGCCAGCAGCCTCCTAAGTTCGGGTTCGACTGAAGCTTTCTTT; CDR3 protein: CASSLLSSGSTEAFF
clone size: .; J gene: TRBJ2-1; V gene: TRBV5-4; D gene: TRBD2; CDR3 DNA: TGTGCCAGCAGCTTGGAACTAGCGGGAGCCCACAATGAGCAGTTCTTC; CDR3 protein: CASSLELAGAHNEQFF
clone size: .; J gene: TRBJ2-7; V gene: TRBV7-9; D gene: .; CDR3 DNA: TGTGCCAGCAGCGGGTCGGGCACACTAGGAATCTCCTACGAGCAGTACTTC; CDR3 protein: CASSGSGTLGISYEQYF
clone size: .; J gene: TRBJ2-1; V gene: TRBV30; D gene: TRBD2; CDR3 DNA: TGTGCCTGGAGTTTCTCCCGACTAGCGGGAGGTTACAATGAGCAGTTCTTC; CDR3 protein: CAWSFSRLAGGYNEQFF
clone size: .; J gene: TRBJ2-5; V gene: TRBV29-1; D gene: TRBD2; CDR3 DNA: TGCAGCACCCGCCTAGCGGGAGGGCCGGGGGAGACCCAGTACTTC; CDR3 protein: CSTRLAGGPGETQYF